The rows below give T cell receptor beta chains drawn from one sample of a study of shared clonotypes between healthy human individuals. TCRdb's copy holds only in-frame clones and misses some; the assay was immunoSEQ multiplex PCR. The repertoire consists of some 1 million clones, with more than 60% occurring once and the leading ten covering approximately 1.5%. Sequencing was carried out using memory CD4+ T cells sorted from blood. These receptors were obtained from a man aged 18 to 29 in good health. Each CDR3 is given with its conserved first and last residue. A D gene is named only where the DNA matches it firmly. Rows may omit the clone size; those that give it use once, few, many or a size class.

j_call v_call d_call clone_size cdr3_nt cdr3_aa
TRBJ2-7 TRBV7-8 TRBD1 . TGTGCCAGCAGCTTGTTAGGGACAGGCCCACGCTACGAGCAGTACTTC CASSLLGTGPRYEQYF
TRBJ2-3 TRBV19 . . TGTGCCAGTAGTATGGCAGCGCGTGGGGGAGATACGCAGTATTTT CASSMAARGGDTQYF
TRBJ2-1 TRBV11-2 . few TGTGCCAGCAGCCCCCGGCGAACATTGTCGGGCGGTGAGCAGTTCTTC CASSPRRTLSGGEQFF
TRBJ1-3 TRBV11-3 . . TGTGCCAGCAGCTCCGGACCCGGAAACACCATATATTTT CASSSGPGNTIYF
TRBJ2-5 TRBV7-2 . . TGTGCCAGCAGCTTGCAGGGTCAAGAGACCCAGTACTTC CASSLQGQETQYF
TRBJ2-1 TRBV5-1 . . TGCGCCAGCAGCTTGGAACGGAATGAGCAGTTCTTC CASSLERNEQFF
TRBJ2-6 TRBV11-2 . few TGTGCCAGCAGCTATGCTGGGGCCAACGTCCTGACTTTC CASSYAGANVLTF
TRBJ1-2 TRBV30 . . TGTGCCTGGAGTATCGGGGATGCTGGCTACACCTTC CAWSIGDAGYTF
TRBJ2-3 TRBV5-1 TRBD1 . TGCGCCAGCAGCTTACAGGGGGCGGTGGCAGATACGCAGTATTTT CASSLQGAVADTQYF
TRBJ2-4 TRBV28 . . TGTGCCAGCAGTGGACAGGGGACTAGGTCTTTCAAAAACATTCAGTACTTC CASSGQGTRSFKNIQYF
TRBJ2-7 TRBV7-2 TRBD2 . TGTGCCAGCAGCTTACGGCCGGGACTAGCGGTCTACGAGCAGTACTTC CASSLRPGLAVYEQYF
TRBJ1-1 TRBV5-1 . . TGCGCCAGCAGCTTGGACGGATCTTTTTACGCTTTCTTT CASSLDGSFYAFF
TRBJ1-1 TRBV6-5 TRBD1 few TGTGCCAGCACCCGGGACAGGGCGAACACTGAAGCTTTCTTT CASTRDRANTEAFF
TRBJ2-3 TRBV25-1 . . TGTGCCAGCAGCAGTCCGGGCCCAGATACGCAGTATTTT CASSSPGPDTQYF
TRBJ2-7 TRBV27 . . TGTGCCAGCAGTTTAAGGGGTATCTACGAGCAGTACTTC CASSLRGIYEQYF
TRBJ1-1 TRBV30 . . TGTGCCTGGAGTGCAAAAATTTTCCATGAAGCTTTCTTT CAWSAKIFHEAFF
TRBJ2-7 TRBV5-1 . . TGCGCCAGCAGCTTAGGAGGGGCTAGTGACTACGAGCAGTACTTC CASSLGGASDYEQYF
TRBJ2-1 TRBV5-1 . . TGCGCCAGCAGCTTGGGAGCGCCAAGCTCCTACAATGAGCAGTTCTTC CASSLGAPSSYNEQFF
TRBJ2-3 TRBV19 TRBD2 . TGTGCCAGTAGTACACTAGCGGGGACTACACAGAGGACGCAGTATTTT CASSTLAGTTQRTQYF
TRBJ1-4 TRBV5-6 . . TGTGCCAGCAGCCCTACAGAGTCGGGTGAAAAACTGTTTTTT CASSPTESGEKLFF
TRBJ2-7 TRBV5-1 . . TGCGCCAGCAGCTTGGCCGTGGCGGGCCCCTACGAGCAGTACTTC CASSLAVAGPYEQYF
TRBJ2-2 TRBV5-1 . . TGCGCCAGCAGCTTGGAGGTTATGACGAACACCGGGGAGCTGTTTTTT CASSLEVMTNTGELFF
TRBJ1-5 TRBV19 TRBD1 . TGTGCCAGTAGTATACGACAGGGGAATAGCAATCAGCCCCAGCATTTT CASSIRQGNSNQPQHF
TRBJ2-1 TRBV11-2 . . TGTGCCAGCAGCTTAGAACAGGCCTACAATGAGCAGTTCTTC CASSLEQAYNEQFF
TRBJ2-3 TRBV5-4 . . TGTGCCAGCAGCTTGGCTCAGCGCACAGATACGCAGTATTTT CASSLAQRTDTQYF
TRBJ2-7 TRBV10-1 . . TGCGCCAAAGATATGTTATCCGGGGCCGCCGCCTACGAGCAGTACTTC CAKDMLSGAAAYEQYF
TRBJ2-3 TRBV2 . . TGTGCCAGCGGACTGACTAGACGCACAGATACGCAGTATTTT CASGLTRRTDTQYF
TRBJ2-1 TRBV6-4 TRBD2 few TGTGCCAGCAGTGAGACTAGCGGGAGTAGCAATGAGCAGTTCTTC CASSETSGSSNEQFF
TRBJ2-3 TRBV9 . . TGTGCCAGCAGCCGCGGACAGATCACAGATACGCAGTATTTT CASSRGQITDTQYF
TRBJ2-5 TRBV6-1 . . TGTGCCAGCAGTTTGGACGGCGTCCGCGAGACCCAGTACTTC CASSLDGVRETQYF
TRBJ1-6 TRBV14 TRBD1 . TGTGCCAGCAGCCAGTACGGACAGGGGATAGAATCACCCCTCCACTTT CASSQYGQGIESPLHF
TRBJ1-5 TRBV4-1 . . TGCGCCAGCAGCCAAGATAGGTTAGGGGGTAAGAATCAGCCCCAGCATTTT CASSQDRLGGKNQPQHF
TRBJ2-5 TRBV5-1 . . TGCGCCAGCAGCTTGGCAGTCAACCAAGAGACCCAGTACTTC CASSLAVNQETQYF
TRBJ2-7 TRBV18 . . TGTGCCAGCTCACCTCTCCCCCGTAGTAGGTCCTACGAGCAGTACTTC CASSPLPRSRSYEQYF
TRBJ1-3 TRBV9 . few TGTGCCAGCAGCCAAAGTCTGGGGGGCGCTGGAAACACCATATATTTT CASSQSLGGAGNTIYF
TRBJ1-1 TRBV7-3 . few TGTGCCAGCAGCCCCGACAGGACTGAAGCTTTCTTT CASSPDRTEAFF
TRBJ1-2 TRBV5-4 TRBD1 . TGTGCCAGCAGCTCCCAGGGGGAAGGGGGCTATGGCTACACCTTC CASSSQGEGGYGYTF
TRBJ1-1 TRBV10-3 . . TGTGCCATCATCGGGTCCCCGAACACTGAAGCTTTCTTT CAIIGSPNTEAFF
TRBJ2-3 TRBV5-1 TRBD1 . TGCGCCAGCAGCTTGGGGGGACAGGAGGCAGATACGCAGTATTTT CASSLGGQEADTQYF